One sample yielded the 3 T cell receptor beta chains listed below, sequenced in a study of blood T cells in healthy people across ages. It was with a sample-barcoded 5' primer and a J-beta primer mix that a second PCR of about 6 to 11 cycles was run. In TCRdb, the 5' RACE reads were re-called with MiXCR into one record per CDR3 protein. The sample holds around 1.5 million distinct CDR3 sequences, 59% seen once. The source material was blood. The receptors here all came from a man aged 18 to 30 in good health.

The chain carries TRBV12-3 or TRBV12-4 and TRBJ2-1; TRBD2 aligns across 9 bases. V lost 8 bases, J lost 5 bases, and 13 bases stayed unmatched. This CDR3 contains 16 residues. Here the CDR3 DNA reads TGTGCCAGCTTGAAATTGCGGGGGGGTCCGGACAATGAGCAGTTCTTC. This gives the protein CASLKLRGGPDNEQFF.

The rearrangement uses TRBV29-1 and TRBJ2-3, with unresolved D. V was pared by 3 bases and J by 1 base, with 17 bases between. Germline assignment: CDR1 SQVTM and CDR2 ANQGSEA. This CDR3 has 16 residues. For the CDR3, the DNA is TGCAGCGTTGATCCCGCCCTATGGGAAGGCACAGATACGCAGTATTTT. This translates into CSVDPALWEGTDTQYF.

This sequence joins TRBV7-6 and TRBJ2-3; D may correspond to TRBD1 or TRBD2 (5 bases each). CDR1 is SGHVS and CDR2 is FNYEAQ in the germline V gene. With 5 bases removed from V and 0 bases from J, the gap between germline ends came to 15 bases. This CDR3 has 16 amino acids. CDR3 DNA sequence: TGTGCCAGCAGCCCCCTCCCTCGGGGCAGCACAGATACGCAGTATTTT. This translates into CASSPLPRGSTDTQYF.